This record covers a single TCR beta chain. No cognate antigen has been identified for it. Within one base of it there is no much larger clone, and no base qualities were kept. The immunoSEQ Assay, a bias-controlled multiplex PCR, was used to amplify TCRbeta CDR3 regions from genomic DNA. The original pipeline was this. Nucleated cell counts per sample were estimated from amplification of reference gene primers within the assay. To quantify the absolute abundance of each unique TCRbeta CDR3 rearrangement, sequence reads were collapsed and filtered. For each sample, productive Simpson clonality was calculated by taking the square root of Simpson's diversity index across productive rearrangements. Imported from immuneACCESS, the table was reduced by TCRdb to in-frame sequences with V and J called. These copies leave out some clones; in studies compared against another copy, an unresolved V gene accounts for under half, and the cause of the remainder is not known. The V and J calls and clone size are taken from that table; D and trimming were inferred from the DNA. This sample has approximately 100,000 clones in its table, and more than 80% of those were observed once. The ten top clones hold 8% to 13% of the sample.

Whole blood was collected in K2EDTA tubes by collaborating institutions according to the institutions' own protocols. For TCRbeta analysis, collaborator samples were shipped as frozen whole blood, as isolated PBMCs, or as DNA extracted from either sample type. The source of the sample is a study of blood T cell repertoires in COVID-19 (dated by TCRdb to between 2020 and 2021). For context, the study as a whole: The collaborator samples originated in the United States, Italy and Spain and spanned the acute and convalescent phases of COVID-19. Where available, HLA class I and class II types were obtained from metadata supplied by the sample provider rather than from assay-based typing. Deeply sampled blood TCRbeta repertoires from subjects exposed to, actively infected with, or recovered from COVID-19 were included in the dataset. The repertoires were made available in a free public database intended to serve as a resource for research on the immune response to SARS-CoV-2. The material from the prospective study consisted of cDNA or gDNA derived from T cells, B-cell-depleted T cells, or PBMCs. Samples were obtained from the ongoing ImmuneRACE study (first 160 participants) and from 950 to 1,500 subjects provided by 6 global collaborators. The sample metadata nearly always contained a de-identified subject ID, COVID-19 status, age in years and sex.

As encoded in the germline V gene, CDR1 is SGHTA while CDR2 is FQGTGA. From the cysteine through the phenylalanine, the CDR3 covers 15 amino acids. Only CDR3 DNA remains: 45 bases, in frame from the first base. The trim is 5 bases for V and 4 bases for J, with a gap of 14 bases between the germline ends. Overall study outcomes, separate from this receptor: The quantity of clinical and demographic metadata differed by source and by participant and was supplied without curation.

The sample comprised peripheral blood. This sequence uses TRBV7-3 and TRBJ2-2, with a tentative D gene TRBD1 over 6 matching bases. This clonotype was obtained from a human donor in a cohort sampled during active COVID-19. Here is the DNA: TGTGCCAGCAGCCCTACAGGGAGAGGCACCGGGGAGCTGTTTTTT. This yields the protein CASSPTGRGTGELFF.